This entry lists 10 T cell receptor beta chains sequenced from one sample in a study of technical replicates of blood from a few donors (dated by TCRdb to 2016 to 2017). The library relied on the immunoSEQ multiplex PCR assay. Drawn from immuneACCESS, this table holds only the in-frame rearrangements with V and J called that TCRdb kept. Clones are partly lost; checked studies trace under half to an unresolved V gene and leave the rest unexplained. The sample table contains 66,000 or so clones; only one count was recorded for more than 75% of them. The ten biggest clones cover 4.5% to 5% of the sample. Specimen: PBMCs. The receptors were gathered from a human donor in good health. Some clones in this sample may be carry-over from other donors' samples.

The J gene is TRBJ2-3, the V gene TRBV6-4; 15 nucleotides match TRBD2. CDR3 length equals 16 residues. J was trimmed by 3 bases and V by 6 bases; bases with no gene match: 4. The germline V gene has CDR1 MRHNA and CDR2 SNTAGT. The CDR3 reads CASRRTSGGATDTQYF. CDR3 nucleotides: TGTGCCAGCAGGCGGACTAGCGGGGGGGCTACAGATACGCAGTATTTT.

The rearrangement uses TRBV7-9 and TRBJ2-3; 7 bases fit TRBD2. The CDR3 has 16 amino acids. Germline loops: CDR1 SEHNR, CDR2 FQNEAQ (reference sequence). The ends lost 5 bases at V and 0 bases at J; junction bases unmatched: 8. The DNA of the CDR3 is TGTGCCAGCAGCCCACAAGCGGGACTAAGCACAGATACGCAGTATTTT. Translating gives CASSPQAGLSTDTQYF.

The chain's CDR3 is CASSASGGAGGTGELFF. DNA of the CDR3: TGTGCCAGCAGTGCTAGCGGGGGGGCTGGTGGCACCGGGGAGCTGTTTTTT. The chain combines TRBV2 with TRBJ2-2; 12 bases are shared with TRBD2. CDR3 length: 17 residues. Germline loops: CDR1 SNHLY, CDR2 FYNNEI. The trim removed 4 bases at V and 4 bases at J, leaving 7 bases unmatched.

This clone was seen just once. A read error may produce the germline difference seen at one junction end. The genes are TRBV10-3 and TRBJ2-2, with 8 nucleotides matching TRBD2. Germline V gives CDR1 ENHRY, CDR2 SYGVKD. The CDR3 totals 14 residues. CDR3 protein: CATSPGGGTGELFF. CDR3 in DNA: TGTGCCACCAGTCCGGGGGGGGGTACCGGGGAGCTGTTTTTT.

The rearrangement uses TRBV6-1 and TRBJ1-3; 7 bases map to TRBD1. Germline V lookup: CDR1 MNHNS, CDR2 SASEGT. This CDR3 contains 15 residues. V gave up 7 bases and J gave up 3 bases; unmatched junction bases: 9. CDR3: CASTKERGHGNTIYF. The CDR3 DNA sequence: TGTGCCAGCACGAAGGAGAGGGGGCATGGAAACACCATATATTTT.

J is TRBJ1-2 and V is TRBV6-5; TRBD1 aligns across 9 bases. CDR3 size: 15 residues. After removal of 6 bases from V and 0 bases from J, the junction contained 5 bases not matched to a gene. Per germline, CDR1 MNHEY and CDR2 SVGAGI. CDR3 sequence: CASRPQGASNYGYTF. The CDR3 DNA reads as TGTGCCAGCAGACCACAGGGGGCTTCTAACTATGGCTACACCTTC.

The CDR3 DNA reads as TGTGCCAGCAGCCCCCAGGATGGAGCGGGAGGGGACGAGCAGTACTTC. Encoded protein: CASSPQDGAGGDEQYF. This chain connects TRBV7-8 to TRBJ2-7; 10 nucleotides line up with TRBD2. Germline loops: CDR1 SGHVS, CDR2 FQNEAQ. V lost 5 bases and J lost 5; bases outside the gene matches: 12. This CDR3 is 16 amino acids long.

The rearrangement joins TRBV29-1 to TRBJ2-5; D might be TRBD2 (6 bases). Germline CDR1 reads SQVTM; CDR2 reads ANQGSEA. The V end was cut by 7 bases, the J end by 4 bases, with 19 bases between. This CDR3 comprises 14 residues. CDR3 nucleotide sequence: TGCAGCGCCGACCTCGGGAGAAGGCGAGAGACCCAGTACTTC. This encodes CSADLGRRRETQYF.

V is TRBV29-1 and J is TRBJ2-1; 7 bases align to TRBD1. This CDR3 has 10 residues. CDR1 and CDR2 from the germline V gene are SQVTM and ANQGSEA. For the CDR3, the DNA is TGCGGAGCAGGGGGCAATGAGCAGTTCTTC. Protein product: CGAGGNEQFF.

The rearrangement links TRBV5-5 to TRBJ2-7, with unresolved D. The germline V gene has CDR1 SGHKS and CDR2 YYEKEE (reference sequence). With 1 base removed from V and 2 bases from J, the gap between germline ends came to 10 bases. The CDR3 totals 14 residues. The DNA for the CDR3 is TGTGCCAGCAGCTTGTTCCGAGTTACCTACGAGCAGTACTTC. Encoded protein: CASSLFRVTYEQYF.